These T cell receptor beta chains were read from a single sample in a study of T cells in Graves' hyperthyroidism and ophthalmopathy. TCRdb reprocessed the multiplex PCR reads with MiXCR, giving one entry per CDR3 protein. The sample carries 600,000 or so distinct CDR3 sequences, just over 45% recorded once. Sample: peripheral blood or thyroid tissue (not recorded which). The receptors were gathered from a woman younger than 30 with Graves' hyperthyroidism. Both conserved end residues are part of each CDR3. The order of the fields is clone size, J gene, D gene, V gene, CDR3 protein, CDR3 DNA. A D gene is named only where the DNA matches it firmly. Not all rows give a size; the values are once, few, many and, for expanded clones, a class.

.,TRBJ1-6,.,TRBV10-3,CAISESKGNSPLHF,TGTGCCATCAGTGAGTCCAAGGGGAATTCACCCCTCCACTTT
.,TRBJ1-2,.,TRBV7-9,CASSPGLANYGYTF,TGTGCCAGCAGCCCAGGGTTGGCTAACTATGGCTACACCTTC
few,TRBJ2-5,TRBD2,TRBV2,CASSVDSGAQETQYF,TGTGCCAGCAGTGTGGATAGCGGGGCCCAAGAGACCCAGTACTTC
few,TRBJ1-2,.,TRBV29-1,CSVEYWSYGYTF,TGCAGCGTTGAATACTGGTCCTATGGCTACACCTTC
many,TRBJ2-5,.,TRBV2,CASSLRGEETQYF,TGTGCCAGCAGCCTCAGGGGAGAGGAGACCCAGTACTTC
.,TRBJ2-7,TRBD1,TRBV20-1,CSAPQDREPIVQYF,TGCAGTGCTCCTCAGGACAGGGAACCTATAGTGCAGTACTTC
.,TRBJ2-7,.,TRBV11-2,CASSPHSGSYEQYF,TGTGCCAGCAGCCCCCACAGTGGCTCCTACGAGCAGTACTTC
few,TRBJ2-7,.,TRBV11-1,CASSLPGTSSYEQYF,TGTGCCAGCAGCTTGCCAGGTACAAGCTCCTACGAGCAGTACTTC
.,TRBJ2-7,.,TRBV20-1,CSAPDLFYEQYF,TGCAGTGCCCCCGACCTCTTTTACGAGCAGTACTTC
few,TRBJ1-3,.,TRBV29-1,CSVEVYRALSGNTIYF,TGCAGCGTTGAAGTTTACAGGGCCCTCTCTGGAAACACCATATATTTT
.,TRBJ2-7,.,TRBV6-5,CASKRAGDEQYF,TGTGCCAGCAAACGAGCTGGGGACGAGCAGTACTTC
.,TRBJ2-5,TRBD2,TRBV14,CASSHRSSGNQETQYF,TGTGCCAGCAGCCACCGCTCCAGCGGGAACCAAGAGACCCAGTACTTC
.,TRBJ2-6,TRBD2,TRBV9,CASSAGTSVLTF,TGTGCCAGCAGCGCAGGGACTAGCGTCCTGACTTTC
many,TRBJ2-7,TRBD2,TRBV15,CATSTSGSYEQYF,TGTGCCACCAGCACTAGCGGCTCCTACGAGCAGTACTTC
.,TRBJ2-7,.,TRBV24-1,CATSEPGNEQYF,TGTGCCACCAGTGAACCAGGGAATGAGCAGTACTTC